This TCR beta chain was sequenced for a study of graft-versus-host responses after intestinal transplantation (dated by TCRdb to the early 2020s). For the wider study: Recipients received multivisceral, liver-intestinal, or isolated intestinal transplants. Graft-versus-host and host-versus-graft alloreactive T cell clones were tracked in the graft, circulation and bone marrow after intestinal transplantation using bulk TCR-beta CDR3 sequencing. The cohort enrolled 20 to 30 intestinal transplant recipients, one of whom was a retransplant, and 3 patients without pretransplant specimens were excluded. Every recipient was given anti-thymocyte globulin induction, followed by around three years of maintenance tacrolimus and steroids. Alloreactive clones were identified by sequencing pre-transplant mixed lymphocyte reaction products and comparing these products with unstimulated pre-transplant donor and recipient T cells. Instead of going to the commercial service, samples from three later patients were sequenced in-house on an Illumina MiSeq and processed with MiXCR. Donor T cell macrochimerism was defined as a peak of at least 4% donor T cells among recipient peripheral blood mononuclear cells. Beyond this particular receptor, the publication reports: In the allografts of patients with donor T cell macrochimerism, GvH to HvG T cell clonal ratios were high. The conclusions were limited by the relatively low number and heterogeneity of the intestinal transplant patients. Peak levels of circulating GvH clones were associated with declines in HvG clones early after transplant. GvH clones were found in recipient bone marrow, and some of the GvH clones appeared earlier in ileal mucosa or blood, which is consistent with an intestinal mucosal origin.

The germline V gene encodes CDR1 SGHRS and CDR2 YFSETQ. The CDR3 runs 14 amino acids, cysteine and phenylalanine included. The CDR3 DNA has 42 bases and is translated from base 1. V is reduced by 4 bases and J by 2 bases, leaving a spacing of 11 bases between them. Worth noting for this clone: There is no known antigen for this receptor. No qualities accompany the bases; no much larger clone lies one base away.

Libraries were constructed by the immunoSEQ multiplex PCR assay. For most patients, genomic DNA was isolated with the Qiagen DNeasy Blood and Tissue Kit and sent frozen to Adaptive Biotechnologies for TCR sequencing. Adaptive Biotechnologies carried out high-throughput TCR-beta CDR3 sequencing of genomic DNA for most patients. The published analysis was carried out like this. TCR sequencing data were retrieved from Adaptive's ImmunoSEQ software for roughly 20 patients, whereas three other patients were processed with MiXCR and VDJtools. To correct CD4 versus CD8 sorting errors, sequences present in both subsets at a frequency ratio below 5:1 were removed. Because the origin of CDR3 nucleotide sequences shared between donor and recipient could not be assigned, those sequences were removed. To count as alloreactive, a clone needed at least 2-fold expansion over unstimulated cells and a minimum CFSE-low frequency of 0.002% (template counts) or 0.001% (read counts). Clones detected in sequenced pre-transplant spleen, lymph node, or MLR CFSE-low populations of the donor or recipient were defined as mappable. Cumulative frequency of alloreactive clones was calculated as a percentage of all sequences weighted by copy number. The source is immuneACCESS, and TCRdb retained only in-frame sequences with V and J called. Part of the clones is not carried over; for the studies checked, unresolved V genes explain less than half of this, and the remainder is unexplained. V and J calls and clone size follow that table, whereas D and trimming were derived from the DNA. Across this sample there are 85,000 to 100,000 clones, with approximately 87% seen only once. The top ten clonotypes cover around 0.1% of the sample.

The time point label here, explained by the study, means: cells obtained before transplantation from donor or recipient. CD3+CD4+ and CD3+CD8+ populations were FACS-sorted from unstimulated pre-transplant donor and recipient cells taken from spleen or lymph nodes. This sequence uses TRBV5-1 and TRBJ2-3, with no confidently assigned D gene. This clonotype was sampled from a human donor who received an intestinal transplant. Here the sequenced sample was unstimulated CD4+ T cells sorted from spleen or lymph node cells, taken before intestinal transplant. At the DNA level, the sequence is TGCGCCAGCAGCCCCGGAGACGACACAGATACGCAGTATTTT. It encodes CASSPGDDTDTQYF.